This paragraph reports one TCR beta chain. Its antigen is not identified. The data belong to a study of glioma-infiltrating T cells after dendritic cell vaccination. Study overall: Patients had newly diagnosed or recurrent glioblastoma and received dendritic cell vaccines.

Patients had residual fresh-frozen tumor tissue and more than two years of survival data. Overall study findings and caveats: Higher pretreatment TIL content predicted longer progression-free time and survival.

The immunoSEQ assay amplified TCRB CDR3 from up to 2 ug DNA. Sequencing used immunoSEQ multiplex PCR; TCRdb keeps in-frame clones, though not all of them. The table includes about 73,000 clones, 82% detected once. The CDR3 spans 17 residues. With 5 bases clipped from V and 4 bases from J, the junction kept 13 bases outside the gene matches. The germline CDR1 and CDR2 sequences are LNHDA and SQIVND (reference sequence). The rearrangement uses TRBV19 and TRBJ1-5; 8 bases fit TRBD1. The TCR originated in a human donor with glioblastoma. The input for sequencing was blood, taken before dendritic cell vaccination. CDR3 nucleotide sequence: TGTGCCAGTAGTGACGGGACAGGAAATCTTGGGAATCAGCCCCAGCATTTT. This translates into CASSDGTGNLGNQPQHF.